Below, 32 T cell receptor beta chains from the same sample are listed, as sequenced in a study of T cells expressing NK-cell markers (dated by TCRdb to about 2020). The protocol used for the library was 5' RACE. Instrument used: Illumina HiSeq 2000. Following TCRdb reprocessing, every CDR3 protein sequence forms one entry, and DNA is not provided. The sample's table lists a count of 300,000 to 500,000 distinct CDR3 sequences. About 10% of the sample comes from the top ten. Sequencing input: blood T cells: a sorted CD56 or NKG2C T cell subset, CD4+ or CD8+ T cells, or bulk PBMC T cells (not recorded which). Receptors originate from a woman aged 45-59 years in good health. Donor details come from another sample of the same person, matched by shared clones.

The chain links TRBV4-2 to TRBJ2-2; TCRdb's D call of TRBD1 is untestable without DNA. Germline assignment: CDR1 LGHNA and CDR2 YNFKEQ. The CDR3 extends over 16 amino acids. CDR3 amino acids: CASSPWGGGVAGELFF.

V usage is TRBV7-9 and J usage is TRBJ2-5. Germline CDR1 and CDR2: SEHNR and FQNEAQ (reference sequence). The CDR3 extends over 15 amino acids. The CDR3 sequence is CASSLRLAEKETQYF.

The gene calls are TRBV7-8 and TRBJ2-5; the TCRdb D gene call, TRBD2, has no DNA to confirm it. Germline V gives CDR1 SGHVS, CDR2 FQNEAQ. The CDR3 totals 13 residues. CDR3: CASSPGTAGTQYF.

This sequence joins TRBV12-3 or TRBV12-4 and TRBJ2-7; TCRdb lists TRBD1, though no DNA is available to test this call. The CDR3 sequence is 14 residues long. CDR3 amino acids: CASSRPGPIYEQYF.

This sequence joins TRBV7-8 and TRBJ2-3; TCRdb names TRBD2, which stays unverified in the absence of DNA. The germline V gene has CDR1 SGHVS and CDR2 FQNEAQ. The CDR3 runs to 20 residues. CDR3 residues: CASSPRTASGLAGVADTQYF.

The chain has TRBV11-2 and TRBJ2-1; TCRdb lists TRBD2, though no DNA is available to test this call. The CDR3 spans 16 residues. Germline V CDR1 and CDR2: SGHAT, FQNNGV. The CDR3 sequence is CASSSPGGSLLDEQFF.

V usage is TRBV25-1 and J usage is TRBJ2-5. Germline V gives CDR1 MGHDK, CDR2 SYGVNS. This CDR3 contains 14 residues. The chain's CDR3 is CASSRGARGETQYF.

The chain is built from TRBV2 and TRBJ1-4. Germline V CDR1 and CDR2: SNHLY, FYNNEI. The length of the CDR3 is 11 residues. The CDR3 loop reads CASSDNEKLFF.

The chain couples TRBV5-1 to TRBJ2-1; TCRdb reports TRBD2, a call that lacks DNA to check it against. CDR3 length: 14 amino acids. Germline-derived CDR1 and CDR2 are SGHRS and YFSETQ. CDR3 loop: CASSFSSVYNEQFF.

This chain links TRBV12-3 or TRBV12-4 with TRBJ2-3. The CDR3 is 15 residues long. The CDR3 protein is CASSFPIPVTDTQYF.

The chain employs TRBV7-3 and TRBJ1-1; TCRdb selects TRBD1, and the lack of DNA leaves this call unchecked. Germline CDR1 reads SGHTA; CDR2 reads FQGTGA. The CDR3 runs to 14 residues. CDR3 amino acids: CASSLLGTNTEAFF.

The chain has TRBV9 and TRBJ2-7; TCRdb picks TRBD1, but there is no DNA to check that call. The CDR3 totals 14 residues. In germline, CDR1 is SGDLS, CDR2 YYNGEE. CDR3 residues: CASSVATGGYEQYF.

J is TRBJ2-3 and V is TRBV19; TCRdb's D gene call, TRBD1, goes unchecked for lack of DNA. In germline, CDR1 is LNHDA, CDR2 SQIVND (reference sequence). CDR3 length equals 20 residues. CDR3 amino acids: CASSPFGTGGVQIWTDTQYF.

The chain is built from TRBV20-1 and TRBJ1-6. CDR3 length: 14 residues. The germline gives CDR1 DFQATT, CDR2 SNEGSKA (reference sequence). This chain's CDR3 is CSARGGLSDSPLHF.

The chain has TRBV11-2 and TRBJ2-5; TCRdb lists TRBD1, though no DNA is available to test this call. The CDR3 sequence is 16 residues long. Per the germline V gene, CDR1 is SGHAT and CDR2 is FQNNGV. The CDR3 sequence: CASSTQRGGVQETQYF.

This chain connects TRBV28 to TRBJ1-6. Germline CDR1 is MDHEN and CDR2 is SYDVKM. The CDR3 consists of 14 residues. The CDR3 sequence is CASSLRPPNSPLHF.

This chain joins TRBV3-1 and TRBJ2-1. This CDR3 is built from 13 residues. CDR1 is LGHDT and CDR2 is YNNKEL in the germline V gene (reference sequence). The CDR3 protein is CASSHIRDNEQFF.

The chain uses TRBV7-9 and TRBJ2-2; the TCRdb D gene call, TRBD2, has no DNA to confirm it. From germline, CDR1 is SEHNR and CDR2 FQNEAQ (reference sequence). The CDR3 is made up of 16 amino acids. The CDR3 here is CASSPGTSVVSGELFF.

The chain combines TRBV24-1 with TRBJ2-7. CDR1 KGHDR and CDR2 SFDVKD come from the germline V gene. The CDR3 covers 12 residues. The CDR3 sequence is CATSVNGYEQYF.

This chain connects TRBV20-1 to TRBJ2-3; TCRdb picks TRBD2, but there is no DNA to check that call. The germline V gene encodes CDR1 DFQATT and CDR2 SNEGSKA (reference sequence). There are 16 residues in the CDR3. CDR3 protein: CSVGSGRAEGTDTQYF.

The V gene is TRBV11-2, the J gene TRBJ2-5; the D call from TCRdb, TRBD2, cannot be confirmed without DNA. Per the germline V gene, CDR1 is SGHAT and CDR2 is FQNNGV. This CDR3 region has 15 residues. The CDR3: CASSLDPSGYRAQYF.

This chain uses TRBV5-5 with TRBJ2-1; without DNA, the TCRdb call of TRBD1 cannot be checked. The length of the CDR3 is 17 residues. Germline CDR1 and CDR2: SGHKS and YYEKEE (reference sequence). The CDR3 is CASSPGLGGRPFNEQFF.

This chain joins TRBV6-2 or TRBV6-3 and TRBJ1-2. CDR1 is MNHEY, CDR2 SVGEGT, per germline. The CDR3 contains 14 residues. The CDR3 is CASRAGRLLYGYTF.

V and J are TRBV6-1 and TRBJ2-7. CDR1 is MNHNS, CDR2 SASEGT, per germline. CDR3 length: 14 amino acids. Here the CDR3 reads CASSERTLTYEQYF.

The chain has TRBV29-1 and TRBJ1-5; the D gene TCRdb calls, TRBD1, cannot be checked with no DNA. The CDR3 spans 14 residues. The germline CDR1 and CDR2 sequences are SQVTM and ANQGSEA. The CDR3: CSVETGGLGQPQHF.

The CDR3: CSVEAGLEQYF. The chain recombines TRBV29-1 with TRBJ2-7; TCRdb returns TRBD1, unconfirmable since there is no DNA. The germline V gene has CDR1 SQVTM and CDR2 ANQGSEA. The CDR3 sequence is 11 residues long.

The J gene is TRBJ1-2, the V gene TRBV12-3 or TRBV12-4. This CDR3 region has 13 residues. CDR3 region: CASSLIFGGGYTF.

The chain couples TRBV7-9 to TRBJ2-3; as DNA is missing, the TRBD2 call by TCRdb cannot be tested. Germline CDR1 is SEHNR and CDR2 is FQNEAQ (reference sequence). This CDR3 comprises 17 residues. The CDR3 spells CASSSSPRLAGGFSQYF.

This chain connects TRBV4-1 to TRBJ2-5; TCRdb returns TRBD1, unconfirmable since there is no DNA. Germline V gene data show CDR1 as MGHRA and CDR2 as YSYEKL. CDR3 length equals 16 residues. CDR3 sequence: CASSTRDGNWQETQYF.

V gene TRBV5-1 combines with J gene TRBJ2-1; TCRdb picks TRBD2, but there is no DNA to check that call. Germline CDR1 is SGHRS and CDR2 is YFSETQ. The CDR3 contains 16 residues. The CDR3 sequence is CASSSGTSGSRHEQFF.

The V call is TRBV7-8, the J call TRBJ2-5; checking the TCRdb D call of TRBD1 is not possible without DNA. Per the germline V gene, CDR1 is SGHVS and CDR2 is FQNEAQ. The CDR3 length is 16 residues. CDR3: CASSLRQGAQQETQYF.

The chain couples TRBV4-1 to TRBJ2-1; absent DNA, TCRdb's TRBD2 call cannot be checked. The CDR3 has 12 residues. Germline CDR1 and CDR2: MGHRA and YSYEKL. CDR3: CASSTDSQEQFF.